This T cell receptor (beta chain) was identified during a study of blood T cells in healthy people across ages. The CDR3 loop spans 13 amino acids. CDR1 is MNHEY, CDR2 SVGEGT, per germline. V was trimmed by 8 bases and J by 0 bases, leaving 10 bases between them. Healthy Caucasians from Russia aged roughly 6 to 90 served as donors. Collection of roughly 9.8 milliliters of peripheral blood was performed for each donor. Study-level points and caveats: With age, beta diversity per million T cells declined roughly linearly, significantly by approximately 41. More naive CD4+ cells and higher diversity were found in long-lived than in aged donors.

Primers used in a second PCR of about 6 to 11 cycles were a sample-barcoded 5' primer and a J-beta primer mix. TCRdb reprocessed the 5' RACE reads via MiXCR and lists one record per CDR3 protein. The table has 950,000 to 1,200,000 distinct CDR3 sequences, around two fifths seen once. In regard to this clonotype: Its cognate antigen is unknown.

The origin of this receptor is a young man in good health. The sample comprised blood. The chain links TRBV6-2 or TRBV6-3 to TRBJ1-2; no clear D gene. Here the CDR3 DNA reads TGTGCCAGCCGCATCACGGCTAACTATGGCTACACCTTC. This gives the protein CASRITANYGYTF.